The 21 T cell receptor beta chains below come from one sample, sequenced in a study of cytomegalovirus exposure and HLA in healthy donors. Primers: 60 Vbeta forward and 13 Jbeta reverse. Data came from immunoSEQ multiplex PCR; TCRdb stores just in-frame clones and leaves some out. The sample lists fewer than 80,000 clones; approximately 79% were seen once. The sequenced sample consisted of PBMCs. The receptors stem from a man aged 25 to 40 in good health and CMV-seronegative.

The rearrangement uses TRBV10-3 and TRBJ2-3, with D possibly TRBD2 on 6 matching bases. The germline V gene has CDR1 ENHRY and CDR2 SYGVKD. V was clipped by 4 bases and J by 3 bases, with 11 bases between them. The CDR3 is 14 amino acids. CDR3 DNA sequence: TGTGCCATCAGTGTCTTGGGGGGAACAGATACGCAGTATTTT. Translation: CAISVLGGTDTQYF.

The gene calls are TRBV13 and TRBJ2-2, with 9 positions matching TRBD2. The J segment lost 6 bases and the V segment lost 6 bases, leaving 8 bases of the junction unmatched. CDR1 and CDR2 (germline): PRHDT, FYEKMQ (reference sequence). The CDR3 contains 15 residues. The CDR3, as DNA: TGTGCCAGCAGGCATAGCGGGGGCCCCCCCGGGGAGCTGTTTTTT. This codes for CASRHSGGPPGELFF.

The rearrangement joins TRBV7-2 to TRBJ2-1; D perhaps matches TRBD2 (7 bases). The germline V gene encodes CDR1 SGHTA and CDR2 FQGNSA. V dropped 5 bases and J dropped 0 bases, with 14 bases sitting between them. The CDR3 has 16 residues. CDR3: CASSHPRGGSYNEQFF. In DNA, the CDR3 is TGTGCCAGCAGCCACCCTAGGGGGGGCTCCTACAATGAGCAGTTCTTC.

The CDR3 bases are TGTGCCAGCAGACAGGGCAGCTCCTACGAGCAGTACTTC. Translated: CASRQGSSYEQYF. The V gene is TRBV6-1, the J gene TRBJ2-7; possible D gene TRBD1, 6 bases. The CDR3 has 13 residues. Germline CDR1 MNHNS, CDR2 SASEGT. Trimming shortened V by 6 bases and J by 0 bases, and 9 bases separated the two germline ends.

The CDR3 sequence: CASSRREMEEETQYF. As DNA, the CDR3 is TGTGCCAGCAGCCGCCGGGAGATGGAGGAAGAGACCCAGTACTTC. The rearrangement joins TRBV7-9 to TRBJ2-5, with D possibly being TRBD2 (6 bases). The germline gives CDR1 SEHNR, CDR2 FQNEAQ (reference sequence). The CDR3 covers 15 residues. The V end lost 5 bases, the J end lost 3 bases, and 16 bases lay between the germline ends.

This clone appeared a few times. This chain links TRBV18 with TRBJ1-3; D unresolved. The ends were cut back, 6 bases at V and 0 bases at J, with 15 bases in the middle. In germline, CDR1 is KGHSH, CDR2 LQKENI. The CDR3 length is 16 residues. The CDR3 nucleotides read TGTGCCAGCTCTAGAGGTTACGGACTCTCTGGAAACACCATATATTTT. It is translated as CASSRGYGLSGNTIYF.

The V and J genes are TRBV2 and TRBJ2-5; 14 positions match TRBD2. Per the germline V gene, CDR1 is SNHLY and CDR2 is FYNNEI. V lost 6 bases to trimming and J lost 5 bases; unmatched junction nucleotides: 11. The CDR3 has 17 amino acids. The CDR3 reads CASSRTGLAGGWETQYF. Written as DNA, the CDR3 is TGTGCCAGCAGCCGTACCGGACTAGCGGGGGGTTGGGAGACCCAGTACTTC.

The chain couples TRBV28 to TRBJ1-2; weak D call: TRBD1 (6 bases). The germline gives CDR1 MDHEN, CDR2 SYDVKM. The V and J ends lost 8 bases and 6 bases respectively, with 16 bases between them. This CDR3 spans 13 amino acids. The CDR3 loop reads CASRQDLTHGYTF. In DNA form, the CDR3 reads TGTGCCAGCCGACAGGACCTAACGCATGGCTACACCTTC.

Worth noting for this clone: One end of the junction fails to match germline, which may point to a read error. The chain is built from TRBV7-7 and TRBJ2-1; TRBD2 agrees at 11 bases. The germline CDR1 and CDR2 sequences are SSHAT and FNYEAQ (reference sequence). This CDR3 has 16 amino acids. In DNA form, the CDR3 reads TGTGCTAGCAGCTTAGTAGCGGGAGGGCCGGCCAATGAGCAGTTCTTC. It specifies CASSLVAGGPANEQFF.

This chain connects TRBV19 to TRBJ2-1; D remains unclear. This CDR3 contains 14 residues. From germline, CDR1 is LNHDA and CDR2 SQIVND (reference sequence). V lost 7 bases and J 0 bases, leaving 10 bases between the germline ends. CDR3 protein: CASTLDSSYNEQFF. CDR3 DNA: TGTGCCAGTACCCTAGATAGCTCCTACAATGAGCAGTTCTTC.

The V and J genes are TRBV2 and TRBJ2-3; the D is unclear. Trimming cost V 6 bases and J 2 bases, with 12 bases left between them. The CDR3 has 14 amino acids. Germline assignment: CDR1 SNHLY and CDR2 FYNNEI. The CDR3 DNA sequence: TGTGCCAGCAGCCCGACATGGCTCACAGATACGCAGTATTTT. Its translation is CASSPTWLTDTQYF.

This chain joins TRBV4-2 and TRBJ1-5; no clear D gene. Germline CDR1 and CDR2: LGHNA and YNFKEQ. The CDR3 has 15 amino acids. V lost 0 bases and J 9 bases, leaving 15 bases between the germline ends. The CDR3 nucleotides are TGTGCCAGCAGCCAAGATGATGGTCGGGATTTGCCCCAGCATTTT. Its protein product is CASSQDDGRDLPQHF.

This clone showed up just once. The V call is TRBV4-2, the J call TRBJ2-5; 10 bases align to TRBD2. The germline CDR1 and CDR2 sequences are LGHNA and YNFKEQ. The CDR3 sequence is 17 residues long. Trimming removed 4 bases from V and 4 bases from J; junction bases left unmatched: 12. CDR3: CASSLLRVSGGSETQYF. The CDR3 region has the DNA TGTGCCAGCAGCCTCCTGCGGGTTAGCGGGGGGTCAGAGACCCAGTACTTC.

The gene calls are TRBV14 and TRBJ1-4; D may be TRBD1 (5 bases). Trimming took off 5 bases at V and 7 bases at J, with 14 bases between the two ends. This CDR3 comprises 14 residues. CDR1 and CDR2 from the germline V gene are SGHDN and FVKESK. CDR3 DNA: TGTGCCAGCAGCGCCCGGACAAGTGGTGAAAAACTGTTTTTT. The encoded protein is CASSARTSGEKLFF.

This clone was counted a single time. This chain connects TRBV7-3 to TRBJ2-7; TRBD2 matches 14 bases. CDR1 and CDR2 from the germline V gene are SGHTA and FQGTGA. V trimming: 2 bases; J trimming: 10 bases; junction bases outside the gene matches: 10. The CDR3 runs to 16 residues. In nucleotides, the CDR3 is TGTGCCAGCAGCTTAGACGGTCCGACTAGCGGGGGGGCACAGTACTTC. Translated: CASSLDGPTSGGAQYF.

This clone was counted between two and nine times. The chain has TRBV28 and TRBJ1-3; a possible D gene is TRBD1 (6 bases). The germline V and J ends were trimmed by 2 bases and 5 bases, with 13 bases remaining between them. Germline CDR1 reads MDHEN; CDR2 reads SYDVKM. The CDR3 contains 15 residues. CDR3 DNA sequence: TGTGCCAGCAGTTTACCCACAGGGATGAGAAACACCATATATTTT. Its translation is CASSLPTGMRNTIYF.

The chain has TRBV5-4 and TRBJ1-2, with 10 bases fitting TRBD1. The CDR3 sequence is 14 residues long. Germline loops: CDR1 SGHNT, CDR2 YYREEE (reference sequence). With 4 bases clipped from V and 2 bases from J, the junction kept 2 bases outside the gene matches. CDR3 sequence: CASSPDRGNYGYTF. The CDR3, as DNA: TGTGCCAGCAGCCCGGACAGGGGGAACTATGGCTACACCTTC.

The CDR3 nucleotides are TGTGCCAGCAGTACGGGGGGAGGGGCAAGTCAGCCCCAGCATTTT. It codes for CASSTGGGASQPQHF. The genes are TRBV5-6 and TRBJ1-5, with D possibly matching TRBD1 (5 bases). The CDR3 sequence is 15 residues long. CDR1 SGHDT and CDR2 YYEEEE come from the germline V gene. Trimming stripped 5 bases from V and 6 bases from J, with 18 bases between.

This clone turned up a few times. The chain employs TRBV6-1 and TRBJ1-2; 7 bases align to TRBD1. V lost 4 bases to trimming and J lost 4 bases; unmatched junction nucleotides: 6. The CDR3 is 14 residues long. Germline V gene lookup returns CDR1 MNHNS and CDR2 SASEGT. Here the CDR3 DNA reads TGTGCCAGCAGTGGGGGACAGAGGGTCTATGGCTACACCTTC. Its translation: CASSGGQRVYGYTF.

CDR3 loop: CASSYAPGTENTEAFF. CDR3 DNA: TGTGCCAGCAGTTACGCCCCCGGGACAGAGAACACTGAAGCTTTCTTT. This chain uses TRBV6-6 with TRBJ1-1, with TRBD1 matching 7 bases. CDR3 size: 16 residues. The junction had 7 bases not matched to a gene; V was cut back by 2 bases and J by 1 base. In germline, CDR1 is MNHNY, CDR2 SVGAGI (reference sequence).

V is TRBV29-1 and J is TRBJ2-1, with 7 bases identical to TRBD2. CDR1 is SQVTM and CDR2 is ANQGSEA in the germline V gene. The CDR3 runs to 15 residues. Trimming took 3 bases from V and 0 from J; bases not matched to a gene: 5. The CDR3 loop is CSVETGGFSYNEQFF. CDR3 bases: TGCAGCGTTGAGACGGGAGGTTTCTCCTACAATGAGCAGTTCTTC.